This T cell receptor beta chain was sequenced during a study of chemoradiotherapy in HPV16-positive cancers. The V and J ends lost 5 bases and 7 bases respectively, with 8 bases between them. Looked up from germline, CDR1 is MNHEY and CDR2 is SVGAGI. The CDR3 runs 12 residues. Assay used: immunoSEQ multiplex PCR; TCRdb lists only in-frame clones, some missing. The table includes about 5,000 clones, around 92% detected once. The table lists this clone with a count of one. The TCR sequence derives from a human donor with HPV-associated anogenital cancer. J is TRBJ1-4 and V is TRBV6-5; the D is unclear. Sample collection was performed from a patient who underwent chemoradiotherapy. The CDR3 DNA reads as TGTGCCAGCAGTAGGGTGGGTGAAAAACTGTTTTTT. Its translation is CASSRVGEKLFF.